Presented here are 30 T cell receptor beta chains from one specimen sequenced in a study of T cells in tuberculosis. After thawing and overnight rest, PBMC were stained with GMM-loaded CD1B tetramer, viability dye and anti-CD3 for sorting. The lipid loaded on the CD1B tetramers was C32 glucose monomycolate from Rhodococcus equi. The method was immunoSEQ multiplex PCR; TCRdb's version includes in-frame clones alone and lacks a portion of them. Among about 59,000 clones listed, about 76% were seen once. Sample: CD1b-GMM tetramer-negative cells sorted from PBMCs. Receptors originate from an adult woman with latent tuberculosis.

The gene calls are TRBV5-1 and TRBJ1-1; the match to TRBD1 covers 8 bases. The CDR3 is 14 residues long. The J segment lost 6 bases and the V segment lost 4 bases, leaving 8 bases of the junction unmatched. Germline lookup yields CDR1 SGHRS and CDR2 YFSETQ. The CDR3: CASSVRDRFAEAFF. The CDR3 nucleotides read TGCGCCAGCAGCGTCCGGGACAGGTTCGCTGAAGCTTTCTTT.

The chain employs TRBV7-2 and TRBJ2-7; 10 nucleotides agree with TRBD2. CDR1 and CDR2 (germline): SGHTA, FQGNSA. J gave up 7 bases and V 4 bases, and 7 bases lay outside the gene matches. The length of the CDR3 is 14 residues. The CDR3 spells CASSSKRGGVEQYF. The CDR3 nucleotides read TGTGCCAGCAGCTCAAAGCGGGGGGGCGTTGAGCAGTACTTC.

This clone came up a few times. The chain combines TRBV28 with TRBJ2-1; D is uncertain. Germline V lookup: CDR1 MDHEN, CDR2 SYDVKM. This CDR3 comprises 14 residues. V gave up 8 bases and J gave up 0 bases, with 11 bases separating them. CDR3 nucleotide sequence: TGTGCCAGCCTGCAGGTTAGCTCCTACAATGAGCAGTTCTTC. The encoded protein is CASLQVSSYNEQFF.

The CDR3 coding sequence is TGTGCCAGCAGCTTTCAGGGGACTTCACCCCTCCACTTT. Residues: CASSFQGTSPLHF. The chain has TRBV11-3 and TRBJ1-6, with D possibly matching TRBD1 (6 bases). Germline CDR1 is SGHNT and CDR2 is YENEEA. The germline V and J ends were trimmed by 3 bases and 9 bases, with 9 bases remaining between them. The CDR3 loop spans 13 amino acids.

V and J are TRBV5-8 and TRBJ2-7; 12 bases align to TRBD1. The CDR3 contains 17 residues. With V trimmed by 3 bases and J by 5 bases, 12 bases remained unmatched. Germline V gives CDR1 SGHTS, CDR2 YDEGEE. CDR3 coding DNA: TGTGCCAGCAGCTCCAACCCCCCGGGACAGGGGGCGGACGAGCAGTACTTC. Its translation: CASSSNPPGQGADEQYF.

The chain uses TRBV7-8 and TRBJ1-1, with a possible D match to TRBD1 (6 bases). Germline V CDR1 and CDR2: SGHVS, FQNEAQ. CDR3 size: 13 residues. V was shortened by 7 bases and J by 0 bases, with 9 bases between the two germline ends. CDR3 sequence reads: CASTTGVNTEAFF. The CDR3 DNA sequence: TGTGCCAGCACGACAGGAGTGAACACTGAAGCTTTCTTT. Supplemented by reference TRBV7-8 and TRBJ1-1, the full variable domain reads GAGVSQSPRYKVAKRGQDVALRCDPISGHVSLFWYQQALGQGPEFLTYFQNEAQLDKSGLPSDRFFAERPEGSVSTLKIQRTQQEDSAVYLCASTTGVNTEAFFGQGTRLTVV.

The V and J genes are TRBV7-8 and TRBJ1-3; 8 nucleotides line up with TRBD1. The CDR3 length is 16 residues. Unmatched junction bases numbered 6, after V lost 5 bases and J lost 0 bases. The germline gives CDR1 SGHVS, CDR2 FQNEAQ. The CDR3 here is CASSLRQGTSGNTIYF. Written as DNA, the CDR3 is TGTGCCAGCAGCCTACGACAGGGGACCTCTGGAAACACCATATATTTT.

The V call is TRBV28, the J call TRBJ2-1; the D gene is possibly TRBD2 (6 bases). CDR1 is MDHEN, CDR2 SYDVKM, per germline. With 10 bases removed from V and 3 bases from J, the gap between germline ends came to 16 bases. The CDR3 is 14 residues long. DNA of the CDR3: TGTGCCACCACTACTGGGACTCTCTACAATGAGCAGTTCTTC. Its translation: CATTTGTLYNEQFF.

The chain uses TRBV29-1 and TRBJ2-2; a weak D match, TRBD2 (6 bases). The germline gives CDR1 SQVTM, CDR2 ANQGSEA. CDR3 length: 12 amino acids. Between the trimmed V and J ends, which lost 3 bases and 4 bases, there was a span of 6 bases. The CDR3 sequence is CSVEGGTGELFF. Here the CDR3 DNA reads TGCAGCGTTGAGGGGGGCACCGGGGAGCTGTTTTTT.

This clone was seen only a few times. V and J are TRBV5-5 and TRBJ1-3; 7 bases line up with TRBD1. The CDR3 spans 13 residues. CDR1 is SGHKS and CDR2 is YYEKEE in the germline V gene (reference sequence). Unmatched junction bases numbered 0, after V lost 5 bases and J lost 1 base. The CDR3 region has the DNA TGTGCCAGCAGACAGGGGTCTGGAAACACCATATATTTT. As protein: CASRQGSGNTIYF.

As concerns this clone: Within the sample, other DNA sequences also encode this same CDR3. The CDR3 DNA follows: TGCAGCGTTAGGACTAGCGGGAATGAGCAGTTCTTC. Amino acid sequence: CSVRTSGNEQFF. The V gene is TRBV29-1, the J gene TRBJ2-1; TRBD2 agrees at 11 bases. The junction had 1 base not matched to a gene; V was cut back by 5 bases and J by 7 bases. This CDR3 is 12 amino acids long. Germline CDR1 is SQVTM and CDR2 is ANQGSEA.

The V call is TRBV19, the J call TRBJ1-5; the match to TRBD1 covers 9 bases. Germline loops: CDR1 LNHDA, CDR2 SQIVND (reference sequence). The CDR3 extends over 14 amino acids. Losses at the gene ends were 5 bases for V and 1 base for J; bases not matched to a gene: 0. This CDR3 is CASSGQGSNQPQHF. As DNA, the CDR3 is TGTGCCAGTAGTGGACAGGGGAGCAATCAGCCCCAGCATTTT.

The chain joins TRBV5-1 to TRBJ1-1, with D maybe TRBD1 (6 bases). The CDR3 sequence is 16 residues long. Trimming cost V 0 bases and J 4 bases, with 16 bases left between them. The germline V gene has CDR1 SGHRS and CDR2 YFSETQ. The chain's CDR3 is CASSLEQGIFGTEAFF. CDR3 nucleotide sequence: TGCGCCAGCAGCTTGGAGCAGGGGATTTTCGGCACTGAAGCTTTCTTT.

J is TRBJ1-4 and V is TRBV27; D may be TRBD1 (6 bases). Germline CDR1 is MNHEY and CDR2 is SMNVEV (reference sequence). The CDR3 is 15 residues long. V gave up 4 bases and J gave up 5 bases, with 14 bases separating them. The CDR3 protein is CASSSQGVQNEKLFF. As DNA, the CDR3 is TGTGCCAGCAGTTCACAGGGAGTGCAAAATGAAAAACTGTTTTTT.

This clone occurred once. The gene calls are TRBV5-1 and TRBJ2-7; D perhaps matches TRBD1 (6 bases). Germline CDR1 is SGHRS and CDR2 is YFSETQ. V was trimmed by 0 bases and J by 7 bases, leaving 11 bases between them. The CDR3 spans 13 residues. The CDR3 nucleotides are TGCGCCAGCAGCTTGGCGGGACACTATGAGCAGTACTTC. Translation: CASSLAGHYEQYF.

The chain recombines TRBV27 with TRBJ2-3, with D uncertain. V was trimmed by 2 bases and J by 0 bases, leaving 12 bases between them. This CDR3 has 16 residues. Germline-derived CDR1 and CDR2 are MNHEY and SMNVEV (reference sequence). As DNA, the CDR3 is TGTGCCAGCAGTTTAAAGGCCTACGGGAGCACAGATACGCAGTATTTT. This codes for CASSLKAYGSTDTQYF.

This clone was detected only once. The gene calls are TRBV10-1 and TRBJ2-1; D call uncertain. This CDR3 is 12 amino acids long. Germline assignment: CDR1 WNHNN and CDR2 SYGVQD (reference sequence). Trimming cost V 3 bases and J 9 bases, with 9 bases left between them. CDR3 DNA sequence: TGCGCCAGCAGTGACAATACGCGTGAGCAGTTCTTC. Protein product: CASSDNTREQFF.

The chain couples TRBV6-1 to TRBJ2-4, with D possibly TRBD2 on 5 matching bases. Germline values: CDR1 MNHNS, CDR2 SASEGT. Trimming cost V 2 bases and J 10 bases, with 9 bases left between them. CDR3 size: 12 residues. The CDR3 here is CASSESGSIQYF. In DNA form, the CDR3 reads TGTGCCAGCAGTGAATCGGGATCGATTCAGTACTTC.

This clone was picked up a small number of times. The chain combines TRBV9 with TRBJ1-2; TRBD1 aligns across 7 bases. J lost 9 bases, V lost 3 bases, and 11 bases had no gene match. The germline V gene has CDR1 SGDLS and CDR2 YYNGEE. The CDR3 runs to 14 residues. The CDR3 sequence: CASSGQGPTKSYTF. The CDR3 DNA follows: TGTGCCAGCAGCGGACAGGGACCTACTAAAAGCTACACCTTC. Using reference TRBV9 and TRBJ1-2 for the parts outside the CDR3, the full variable domain is DSGVTQTPKHLITATGQRVTLRCSPRSGDLSVYWYQQSLDQGLQFLIQYYNGEERAKGNILERFSAQQFPDLHSELNLSSLELGDSALYFCASSGQGPTKSYTFGSGTRLTVV.

J is TRBJ1-3 and V is TRBV7-6, with D possibly TRBD1 on 6 matching bases. The V and J ends lost 4 bases and 6 bases respectively, with 16 bases between them. The CDR3 totals 15 residues. The germline CDR1 and CDR2 sequences are SGHVS and FNYEAQ. The CDR3: CASSSKGGDENTIYF. CDR3 nucleotides: TGTGCCAGCAGCTCGAAAGGGGGGGACGAAAACACCATATATTTT.

The V and J genes are TRBV6-5 and TRBJ2-7, with D perhaps TRBD1 (5 bases). Germline V gene sequence: CDR1 MNHEY, CDR2 SVGAGI. Between the trimmed V and J ends, which lost 4 bases and 0 bases, there was a span of 10 bases. There are 14 residues in the CDR3. The CDR3 region has the DNA TGTGCCAGCAGTTTTTCAGGGTACTCCTACGAGCAGTACTTC. It codes for CASSFSGYSYEQYF.

This clone was detected a few times. The genes are TRBV7-3 and TRBJ2-7; 9 nucleotides line up with TRBD1. Unmatched junction bases numbered 0, after V lost 6 bases and J lost 6 bases. The CDR3 runs to 11 residues. From germline, CDR1 is SGHTA and CDR2 FQGTGA. CDR3 in DNA: TGTGCCAGCAGGACAGGGGGCGAGCAGTACTTC. Translating gives CASRTGGEQYF.

This clone was found a few times. The chain couples TRBV7-9 to TRBJ2-1; D might be TRBD2 (6 bases). This CDR3 spans 13 amino acids. Germline CDR1 reads SEHNR; CDR2 reads FQNEAQ (reference sequence). Trimming took off 4 bases at V and 4 bases at J, with 8 bases between the two ends. This CDR3 reads CASSWGEYNEQFF. CDR3 nucleotides: TGTGCCAGCAGCTGGGGGGAATACAATGAGCAGTTCTTC.

CDR3 residues: CASSEAGRPMNTEAFF. CDR3 sequence (DNA): TGTGCCAGCAGTGAGGCGGGGAGGCCCATGAACACTGAAGCTTTCTTT. This chain uses TRBV2 with TRBJ1-1; D is ambiguous. Germline CDR1 reads SNHLY; CDR2 reads FYNNEI. V dropped 3 bases and J dropped 0 bases, with 14 bases sitting between them. This CDR3 is 16 amino acids long.

The chain is built from TRBV19 and TRBJ1-2; unclear D gene. This CDR3 has 13 amino acids. The V gene lost 5 bases and the J gene lost 7 bases, with 14 bases spanning the gap. Germline values: CDR1 LNHDA, CDR2 SQIVND (reference sequence). CDR3 sequence reads: CASSLSAGGGYTF. In nucleotides, the CDR3 is TGTGCCAGTAGTCTTTCCGCGGGTGGTGGCTACACCTTC.

CDR3 bases: TGTGCCGGATGGGACTCCGTCACAGATACGCAGTATTTT. Translating it yields CAGWDSVTDTQYF. The chain has TRBV6-5 and TRBJ2-3, with D perhaps matching TRBD2 (6 bases). Looked up from germline, CDR1 is MNHEY and CDR2 is SVGAGI. The CDR3 contains 13 residues. Trimming took 11 bases from V and 2 from J, leaving 14 bases between them.

The rearrangement uses TRBV9 and TRBJ1-4; the D gene is possibly TRBD1 (5 bases). V was shortened by 1 base and J by 0 bases, with 16 bases between the two germline ends. The CDR3 extends over 18 amino acids. CDR1 is SGDLS and CDR2 is YYNGEE in the germline V gene. CDR3 sequence (DNA): TGTGCCAGCAGCGTATCTGGCGGGACCAGTGCAACTAATGAAAAACTGTTTTTT. Encoded protein: CASSVSGGTSATNEKLFF.

The V and J genes are TRBV28 and TRBJ2-4, with 12 bases fitting TRBD1. Germline V gives CDR1 MDHEN, CDR2 SYDVKM. This CDR3 is built from 17 residues. V lost 5 bases to trimming and J lost 7 bases; unmatched junction nucleotides: 12. The CDR3 bases are TGTGCCAGCAGTCTCGCCCTTGGGACAGGGGGCGGGAACATTCAGTACTTC. This codes for CASSLALGTGGGNIQYF.

This clone was picked up one time. The rearrangement uses TRBV2 and TRBJ2-3, with TRBD2 identical over 8 bases. CDR3 length: 14 residues. The ends lost 8 bases at V and 2 bases at J; junction bases unmatched: 6. Germline V gives CDR1 SNHLY, CDR2 FYNNEI. The DNA for the CDR3 is TGTGCCAGCGTGTCGGGAGGGCCCACAGATACGCAGTATTTT. Its translation: CASVSGGPTDTQYF. Drawing the rest from reference TRBV2 and TRBJ2-3, the complete variable domain is EPEVTQTPSHQVTQMGQEVILRCVPISNHLYFYWYRQILGQKVEFLVSFYNNEISEKSEIFDDQFSVERPDGSNFTLKIRSTKLEDSAMYFCASVSGGPTDTQYFGPGTRLTVL.

The chain links TRBV4-2 to TRBJ2-1; 12 bases align to TRBD2. Trimming took 4 bases from V and 4 from J; bases not matched to a gene: 11. The CDR3 covers 18 residues. Germline V CDR1 and CDR2: LGHNA, YNFKEQ. As DNA, the CDR3 is TGTGCCAGCAGCCCTGATCTAGCGGGAGGGCCAGGGTACAATGAGCAGTTCTTC. Translation: CASSPDLAGGPGYNEQFF.